These 20 T cell receptor beta chains were all obtained from the same sample, sequenced in a study of blood T cell repertoires in COVID-19. Sequencing was performed with immunoSEQ multiplex PCR; in TCRdb, only in-frame clones are kept and a portion is missing. The sample includes under 200,000 clones, roughly 90% of them seen just once. Input material: peripheral blood. The receptors were sampled from a man aged 18 to 30 with COVID-19, enrolled during active disease.

A word on this clone: At one of its ends the junction is not consistent with the germline gene, which may arise from a read error. The chain recombines TRBV9 with TRBJ2-1; TRBD2 matches 9 bases. Germline CDR1 SGDLS, CDR2 YYNGEE. This CDR3 region has 15 residues. The CDR3 region has the DNA TGTGCCAGCAGCAGTCGGGGACTAGCCTATAATGAGCAGTTCTTC. This sequence encodes CASSSRGLAYNEQFF.

For this clone: This sample includes further DNA sequences coding for the same CDR3. The J gene is TRBJ1-1, the V gene TRBV13; 7 nucleotides agree with TRBD1. Germline-derived CDR1 and CDR2 are PRHDT and FYEKMQ (reference sequence). Germline trimming cut 0 bases from V and 5 bases from J; bases unmatched to any gene: 3. The CDR3 extends over 14 amino acids. Here the CDR3 reads CASSLGQGGTEAFF. In DNA form, the CDR3 reads TGTGCCAGCAGCTTAGGGCAGGGGGGAACTGAAGCTTTCTTT.

This chain joins TRBV19 and TRBJ1-5; the match to TRBD1 covers 7 bases. The V gene's germline CDR1 is LNHDA and CDR2 SQIVND (reference sequence). The CDR3 loop spans 16 amino acids. With 1 base clipped from V and 1 base from J, the junction kept 4 bases outside the gene matches. The CDR3 sequence: CASSIGAGGSNQPQHF. The CDR3 DNA follows: TGTGCCAGTAGTATAGGAGCAGGGGGGAGCAATCAGCCCCAGCATTTT. Full variable domain (remainder filled in from reference TRBV19 and TRBJ1-5): DGGITQSPKYLFRKEGQNVTLSCEQNLNHDAMYWYRQDPGQGLRLIYYSQIVNDFQKGDIAEGYSVSREKKESFPLTVTSAQKNPTAFYLCASSIGAGGSNQPQHFGDGTRLSIL.

CDR3 sequence reads: CASSSDSTYGYTF. The CDR3 DNA reads as TGCGCCAGCAGCTCGGACAGCACCTATGGCTACACCTTC. V and J are TRBV5-1 and TRBJ1-2; a weak D match, TRBD1 (6 bases). Germline V CDR1 and CDR2: SGHRS, YFSETQ. Trimming took 3 bases from V and 4 from J, leaving 10 bases between them. This CDR3 region has 13 residues.

The CDR3 DNA reads as TGTGCCAGCAGCAAAGCCGGGAGGGCCTTTAGGAATGAGCAGTTCTTC. It specifies CASSKAGRAFRNEQFF. V gene TRBV21-1 combines with J gene TRBJ2-1; the table calls TRBD2, which could not be checked here. TRBV21-1 is shown as a pseudogene. The CDR3 loop spans 16 amino acids.

This chain links TRBV5-4 with TRBJ2-1, with D perhaps matching TRBD1 (6 bases). This CDR3 is 14 amino acids long. CDR1 and CDR2 from the germline V gene are SGHNT and YYREEE (reference sequence). V dropped 2 bases and J dropped 5 bases, with 11 bases sitting between them. This CDR3 reads CASSFRQDHNEQFF. Here the CDR3 DNA reads TGTGCCAGCAGCTTCCGACAGGATCACAATGAGCAGTTCTTC. Based on the CDR3 plus reference TRBV5-4 and TRBJ2-1, the full variable domain is ETGVTQSPTHLIKTRGQQVTLRCSSQSGHNTVSWYQQALGQGPQFIFQYYREEENGRGNFPPRFSGLQFPNYSSELNVNALELDDSALYLCASSFRQDHNEQFFGPGTRLTVL.

This clone was detected a few times. The CDR3 reads CASSLIAGGSYEQYF. The CDR3 DNA follows: TGTGCCAGCAGTTTAATAGCGGGAGGCTCCTACGAGCAGTACTTC. The chain combines TRBV27 with TRBJ2-7; 10 positions match TRBD2. In germline, CDR1 is MNHEY, CDR2 SMNVEV (reference sequence). The CDR3 spans 15 residues. The V segment lost 2 bases and the J segment 0 bases; nucleotides outside the gene matches: 1.

The genes are TRBV10-2 and TRBJ1-1, with unresolved D. V dropped 3 bases and J dropped 11 bases, with 10 bases sitting between them. This CDR3 contains 11 residues. Germline loops: CDR1 WSHSY, CDR2 SAAADI. DNA of the CDR3: TGCGCCAGCAGTGAATCCTCTCTTGCTTTCTTT. Translated, it gives CASSESSLAFF.

The table lists this clone with a few counts. The chain recombines TRBV24-1 with TRBJ2-1, with 9 bases lining up with TRBD2. Germline CDR1 is KGHDR and CDR2 is SFDVKD. J lost 7 bases, V lost 5 bases, and 8 bases had no gene match. CDR3 size: 15 residues. CDR3 DNA sequence: TGTGCCACCAGTGTTAGTAGCGGGAGCTCAAATGAGCAGTTCTTC. Its translation: CATSVSSGSSNEQFF.

This clone was detected only a few times. This chain links TRBV28 with TRBJ2-1, with 10 bases aligning to TRBD2. Germline CDR1 MDHEN, CDR2 SYDVKM. V lost 5 bases to trimming and J lost 5 bases; unmatched junction nucleotides: 12. This CDR3 is 17 amino acids long. The CDR3 protein is CASSQAGGPGGDNEQFF. CDR3 DNA sequence: TGTGCCAGCAGTCAAGCGGGAGGGCCCGGCGGGGACAATGAGCAGTTCTTC.

This rearrangement joins TRBV21-1 to TRBJ2-7; the table's D gene call, TRBD1, was not cross checked with the DNA. TRBV21-1 is designated a pseudogene. This CDR3 comprises 14 residues. CDR3 in amino acids: CATTTRVGDCEQYF. CDR3 nucleotide sequence: TGTGCCACCACGACCAGGGTCGGCGATTGCGAGCAGTACTTC.

The chain links TRBV5-1 to TRBJ1-3; perhaps TRBD1 as D (6 bases). CDR1 and CDR2 from the germline V gene are SGHRS and YFSETQ. The CDR3 has 14 residues. V dropped 4 bases and J dropped 2 bases, with 10 bases sitting between them. CDR3 DNA: TGCGCCAGCAGCGAAAGGGGGACTGGAAACACCATATATTTT. It encodes CASSERGTGNTIYF.

This clone has just one count. The V gene is TRBV4-1, the J gene TRBJ2-2, with a weak D call TRBD2 (6 bases). Germline assignment: CDR1 MGHRA and CDR2 YSYEKL. The V and J ends lost 1 base and 5 bases respectively, with 17 bases between them. The CDR3 consists of 17 residues. The CDR3 reads CASSQGGVTVQTGELFF. As DNA, the CDR3 is TGCGCCAGCAGCCAAGGGGGGGTGACAGTCCAAACCGGGGAGCTGTTTTTT.

This sequence joins TRBV4-1 and TRBJ2-7; 9 bases are shared with TRBD2. The CDR3 runs to 17 residues. The junction had 14 bases not matched to a gene; V was cut back by 1 base and J by 7 bases. Germline loops: CDR1 MGHRA, CDR2 YSYEKL. The CDR3 sequence: CASSQAIAGVSMEEQYF. The CDR3 nucleotides are TGCGCCAGCAGCCAAGCGATAGCGGGAGTGTCAATGGAAGAGCAGTACTTC.

The V and J genes are TRBV28 and TRBJ2-7; no reliable D call. The CDR3 runs 14 residues. Germline lookup yields CDR1 MDHEN and CDR2 SYDVKM. V lost 2 bases, J lost 6 bases, and 14 bases lay in between. The CDR3 nucleotides are TGTGCCAGCAGTTTAATTCTTGAGGCCCCCGAGCAGTACTTC. Protein sequence: CASSLILEAPEQYF.

Worth noting for this clone: The junction shows a germline mismatch at one end, possibly a read error. The chain couples TRBV7-7 to TRBJ2-1; possible D gene TRBD1, 5 bases. Germline V gene data show CDR1 as SSHAT and CDR2 as FNYEAQ (reference sequence). CDR3 length equals 15 residues. Written as DNA, the CDR3 is TGTGCTAGCAGAATCAGGGTCTGCACCTACAATGAGCAGTTCTTC. Translating it yields CASRIRVCTYNEQFF.

V gene TRBV7-6 combines with J gene TRBJ2-2; 8 bases agree with TRBD1. Trimming cost V 1 base and J 4 bases; bases outside gene matches: 2. The CDR3 totals 15 residues. The germline V gene has CDR1 SGHVS and CDR2 FNYEAQ. The CDR3 here is CASSLGTGSTGELFF. CDR3 bases: TGTGCCAGCAGCTTAGGGACAGGGTCCACCGGGGAGCTGTTTTTT.

This chain connects TRBV3-1 (or the pseudogene TRBV3-2) to TRBJ2-3, with 16 bases matching TRBD2. CDR1 is LGHDT and CDR2 is YNNKEL in the germline V gene (reference sequence). V was pared by 4 bases and J by 5 bases, with 6 bases of the junction left unmatched. The CDR3 is 17 residues long. The CDR3 region is CASSRGTSGRAQDTQYF. The CDR3 bases are TGTGCCAGCAGCCGTGGGACTAGCGGGAGGGCCCAAGATACGCAGTATTTT.

The V gene is TRBV9, the J gene TRBJ1-3; TRBD1 aligns across 8 bases. CDR1 is SGDLS, CDR2 YYNGEE, per germline. V trimming: 3 bases; J trimming: 2 bases; junction bases outside the gene matches: 7. The CDR3 loop spans 16 amino acids. CDR3 bases: TGTGCCAGCAGCGCTACCCGGACAGGGACTGGAAACACCATATATTTT. As protein: CASSATRTGTGNTIYF.

The DNA for the CDR3 is TGTGCCAGCAGCTTGAAAACTAGCGGGAGGCGGTATGAGCAGTTCTTC. Residues: CASSLKTSGRRYEQFF. V and J are TRBV5-8 and TRBJ2-1; 12 nucleotides agree with TRBD2. This CDR3 has 16 residues. Germline CDR1 is SGHTS and CDR2 is YDEGEE. The J segment lost 8 bases and the V segment lost 1 base, leaving 7 bases of the junction unmatched.